This record looks at one TCR beta chain sequence and its context. This entry belongs to a study of T cell repertoires in cytomegalovirus infection. V was shortened by 3 bases and J by 8 bases, with 14 bases between the two germline ends. CDR3 length: 15 amino acids. Germline V gives CDR1 MGHRA, CDR2 YSYEKL. TCRdb analysed the reads with MiXCR anew, one entry per CDR3 protein. The data hold about 260,000 distinct CDR3 sequences, with 12% to 15% observed a single time. The source of this sequence is a human donor in good health (CMV status not recorded). Some clones in this sample may be carry-over from other donors' samples. Sequenced material: PBMCs. This rearrangement joins TRBV4-1 to TRBJ1-6; no clear D gene. Written as DNA, the CDR3 is TGCGCCAGCAGCCAGCAAAGGACGGACGATTCACCCCTCCACTTT. It is translated as CASSQQRTDDSPLHF.